Shown below are 18 T cell receptor beta chains from a single sample sequenced in a study of Ad26.COV2.S vaccination and SARS-CoV-2 variants. Generated by immunoSEQ multiplex PCR, the TCRdb table keeps only in-frame clones and is missing some. The sample lists some 45,000 clones, around 83% occurring once. The source was peripheral blood, collected after recovery from COVID-19. Source of these receptors: a human donor who had recovered from COVID-19.

This clone was observed a handful of times. This chain connects TRBV7-8 to TRBJ1-1, with unresolved D. The germline V gene encodes CDR1 SGHVS and CDR2 FQNEAQ. The V end lost 1 base, the J end lost 11 bases, and 14 bases lay between the germline ends. The CDR3 spans 13 residues. CDR3 sequence (DNA): TGTGCCAGCAGCTTAGATATAGGGCGGTATGCTTTCTTT. Its protein product is CASSLDIGRYAFF.

This rearrangement joins TRBV29-1 to TRBJ2-7; 9 nucleotides match TRBD2. The length of the CDR3 is 14 residues. Germline trimming cut 6 bases from V and 4 bases from J; bases unmatched to any gene: 10. Germline-derived CDR1 and CDR2 are SQVTM and ANQGSEA. The CDR3 DNA reads TGCAGCGTCGGCGCGGGGGGGACCCCTTACGAGCAGTACTTC. It yields the protein CSVGAGGTPYEQYF.

The rearrangement links TRBV10-3 to TRBJ2-7; D is possibly TRBD1 (5 bases). The CDR3 covers 13 residues. V was pared by 6 bases and J by 2 bases, with 11 bases between. Germline CDR1 is ENHRY and CDR2 is SYGVKD. This CDR3 is CAISPRAPYEQYF. CDR3 DNA: TGTGCCATCAGCCCCAGGGCCCCCTACGAGCAGTACTTC.

V usage is TRBV20-1 and J usage is TRBJ1-1; 7 bases are a match to TRBD1. From germline, CDR1 is DFQATT and CDR2 SNEGSKA (reference sequence). V shed 3 bases and J 0 bases; nucleotides not matched to a gene: 7. The CDR3 consists of 15 residues. CDR3 loop: CSASRRGQMNTEAFF. As DNA, the CDR3 is TGCAGTGCTAGTCGTAGGGGACAGATGAACACTGAAGCTTTCTTT.

V and J are TRBV12-3 or TRBV12-4 and TRBJ1-1, with a possible D match to TRBD1 (6 bases). CDR3 size: 12 residues. V was shortened by 5 bases and J by 5 bases, with 9 bases between the two germline ends. The CDR3 region is CASSRGQTEAFF. The CDR3 DNA reads as TGTGCCAGCAGTCGAGGACAGACTGAAGCTTTCTTT.

The chain is built from TRBV7-9 and TRBJ2-3, with D uncertain. The CDR3 length is 15 residues. The V end lost 5 bases, the J end lost 1 base, and 13 bases lay between the germline ends. Germline V lookup: CDR1 SEHNR, CDR2 FQNEAQ (reference sequence). Here the CDR3 reads CASSPASTGTDTQYF. CDR3 sequence (DNA): TGTGCCAGCAGCCCAGCGTCCACGGGCACAGATACGCAGTATTTT.

The chain couples TRBV5-1 to TRBJ1-2, with no clear D. V lost 5 bases, J lost 0 bases, and 14 bases lay in between. The CDR3 contains 15 residues. The germline gives CDR1 SGHRS, CDR2 YFSETQ. CDR3 nucleotide sequence: TGCGCCAGCAGTCCATTAGCTGGAGCTAACTATGGCTACACCTTC. Amino acids: CASSPLAGANYGYTF.

The chain employs TRBV24-1 and TRBJ1-3; D is perhaps TRBD1 (5 bases). Trimming left V 1 base short and J 5 bases short, with 11 bases between. Germline V gene sequence: CDR1 KGHDR, CDR2 SFDVKD. The CDR3 has 15 amino acids. This CDR3 reads CATSDLRPGRNTIYF. CDR3 in DNA: TGTGCCACCAGTGATTTACGACCGGGGCGAAACACCATATATTTT.

CDR3 in DNA: TGTGCCAGCAATCCCAAGGGGACAGGTGGCTACACCTTC. This gives the protein CASNPKGTGGYTF. The rearrangement links TRBV6-5 to TRBJ1-2, with TRBD1 matching 8 bases. J was trimmed by 7 bases and V by 7 bases; bases with no gene match: 8. Germline V lookup: CDR1 MNHEY, CDR2 SVGAGI. CDR3 length: 13 amino acids.

V and J are TRBV29-1 and TRBJ1-1, with D possibly being TRBD1 (6 bases). Trimming pared 2 bases from V and 6 bases from J, leaving 13 bases between. The length of the CDR3 is 13 residues. The germline V gene has CDR1 SQVTM and CDR2 ANQGSEA. CDR3 sequence: CSVEPRGLPEAFF. For the CDR3, the DNA is TGCAGCGTTGAACCCAGGGGATTGCCTGAAGCTTTCTTT. Based on the CDR3 plus reference TRBV29-1 and TRBJ1-1, the full variable domain is SAVISQKPSRDICQRGTSLTIQCQVDSQVTMMFWYRQQPGQSLTLIATANQGSEATYESGFVIDKFPISRPNLTFSTLTVSNMSPEDSSIYLCSVEPRGLPEAFFGQGTRLTVV.

This chain uses TRBV5-4 with TRBJ1-2; 9 bases match TRBD1. Germline CDR1 and CDR2: SGHNT and YYREEE (reference sequence). The CDR3 runs to 14 residues. The V and J ends lost 4 bases and 7 bases, in that order; junction bases with no gene match: 8. CDR3 sequence (DNA): TGTGCCAGCAGCCGAGTACAGGGGGCGCGTGGCTACACCTTC. Translated, it gives CASSRVQGARGYTF.

J is TRBJ2-3 and V is TRBV24-1; 10 nucleotides align to TRBD2. There are 15 residues in the CDR3. Germline values: CDR1 KGHDR, CDR2 SFDVKD. The V segment lost 3 bases and the J segment 5 bases; nucleotides outside the gene matches: 4. CDR3 sequence: CATSDTGLAVDTQYF. The CDR3 bases are TGTGCCACCAGTGATACAGGACTAGCGGTAGATACGCAGTATTTT.

The chain combines TRBV19 with TRBJ1-1; 7 bases line up with TRBD1. V was clipped by 0 bases and J by 10 bases; unmatched bases: 5. The germline V gene encodes CDR1 LNHDA and CDR2 SQIVND (reference sequence). This CDR3 is 13 amino acids long. The CDR3 coding sequence is TGTGCCAGTAGTATAGATGACAGGGTTGGAGCTTTCTTT. As protein: CASSIDDRVGAFF.

The rearrangement links TRBV5-1 to TRBJ2-7, with TRBD1 matching 11 bases. CDR3 size: 14 residues. Germline trimming cut 4 bases from V and 7 bases from J; bases unmatched to any gene: 7. CDR1 and CDR2 (germline): SGHRS, YFSETQ. DNA of the CDR3: TGCGCCAGCAGCCCCGGACAGGGGGCGCGGGAGCAGTACGTC. Protein sequence: CASSPGQGAREQYV.

The chain combines TRBV6-6 with TRBJ1-5; D perhaps matches TRBD1 (6 bases). The CDR3 spans 15 residues. Trimming stripped 6 bases from V and 0 bases from J, with 12 bases between. Per germline, CDR1 MNHNY and CDR2 SVGAGI (reference sequence). In DNA, the CDR3 is TGTGCCAGCAGAAAAGGGGGGAATAGCAATCAGCCCCAGCATTTT. Translation: CASRKGGNSNQPQHF.

The chain has TRBV10-2 and TRBJ2-7; unclear D gene. Trimming cost V 7 bases and J 1 base, with 11 bases left between them. The CDR3 runs to 13 residues. Germline V gives CDR1 WSHSY, CDR2 SAAADI. The CDR3 is CASKPAGSYEQYV. In DNA form, the CDR3 reads TGCGCCAGCAAACCCGCAGGATCCTACGAGCAGTACGTC.

V usage is TRBV5-1 and J usage is TRBJ1-2; the D gene is possibly TRBD1 (5 bases). The ends were cut back, 2 bases at V and 8 bases at J, with 19 bases in the middle. Per germline, CDR1 SGHRS and CDR2 YFSETQ. The CDR3 is 15 residues long. The CDR3 region has the DNA TGCGCCAGCAGCTTAGAATTCGGGACTGGAAGGGGCTACACCTTC. It codes for CASSLEFGTGRGYTF.

The V and J genes are TRBV7-9 and TRBJ1-2; D is undetermined. The CDR3 runs to 13 residues. V dropped 1 base and J dropped 6 bases, with 9 bases sitting between them. Germline V gene data show CDR1 as SEHNR and CDR2 as FQNEAQ (reference sequence). The CDR3 loop is CASSLEAEDGYTF. The CDR3 nucleotides are TGTGCCAGCAGCTTAGAAGCAGAAGATGGCTACACCTTC.